One and the same sample provided the 5 T cell receptor beta chains below, sequenced in a study of T cell responses to AZD1222 COVID-19 vaccine. Sequenced by immunoSEQ multiplex PCR; TCRdb stores in-frame clones only, minus some. This table has roughly 120,000 clones, roughly 90% appearing once. Sequenced material: peripheral blood, taken 28 days after the second AZD1222 dose. The origin of the receptors is an adult who received the AZD1222 COVID-19 vaccine.

The chain links TRBV24-1 to TRBJ1-2; D is ambiguous. There are 12 residues in the CDR3. Germline CDR1 is KGHDR and CDR2 is SFDVKD. Deletions cut 4 bases from V and 6 bases from J, with 8 bases between. This chain's CDR3 is CATSDTVDGYTF. For the CDR3, the DNA is TGTGCCACCAGTGACACCGTCGATGGCTACACCTTC.

V is TRBV9 and J is TRBJ1-4, with D hard to call. Germline CDR1 is SGDLS and CDR2 is YYNGEE. V was trimmed by 3 bases and J by 8 bases, leaving 17 bases between them. The length of the CDR3 is 15 residues. The CDR3 nucleotides are TGTGCCAGCAGCGGTCGTCTCTCAGGAGGAGAAAAACTGTTTTTT. Encoded protein: CASSGRLSGGEKLFF.

This rearrangement joins TRBV21-1 to TRBJ2-1; the table assigns TRBD2, which was not confirmed against the DNA. TRBV21-1 is labeled a pseudogene. There are 16 residues in the CDR3. The CDR3 protein is CASSPSGGAPLDEQFF. In nucleotides, the CDR3 is TGTGCCAGCAGCCCTAGCGGGGGGGCCCCTTTGGATGAGCAGTTCTTC.

The CDR3 nucleotides are TGTGCCAGCACCGTAGCGGGGGTCTCCTACGAGCAGTACTTC. Amino acids: CASTVAGVSYEQYF. The chain uses TRBV11-2 and TRBJ2-7; 9 bases match TRBD2. CDR3 size: 14 residues. Germline V gene data show CDR1 as SGHAT and CDR2 as FQNNGV. The ends lost 7 bases at V and 0 bases at J; junction bases unmatched: 4.

This chain links TRBV14 with TRBJ1-1, with a weak D call TRBD1 (6 bases). The V end lost 1 base, the J end lost 5 bases, and 11 bases lay between the germline ends. Per germline, CDR1 SGHDN and CDR2 FVKESK. This CDR3 has 14 amino acids. The CDR3 sequence is CASSQAVGGTEAFF. CDR3 DNA: TGTGCCAGCAGCCAAGCTGTAGGGGGGACTGAAGCTTTCTTT.